This is a list of T cell receptor beta chains from one sample in a study of T cell responses to AZD1222 COVID-19 vaccine. Profiled with immunoSEQ multiplex PCR; TCRdb holds only in-frame clones, not every one. The table has 110,000 to 150,000 clones, almost 90% seen once. Sequenced here: peripheral blood, sampled on day 0 of AZD1222 vaccination. The receptors derive from an adult in good health. CDR3s include the opening cysteine and the closing phenylalanine or tryptophan. The D gene is left open where the match is weak. Rows give clone size only sometimes, using once, few, many, or a class for an expanded clone.

cdr3_nt cdr3_aa v_call d_call cdr3_length clone_size j_call
TGTGCCAGTAGTATAGGAAGGGTCGGGGAGCAGCCCCAGCATTTT CASSIGRVGEQPQHF TRBV19 . 15 once TRBJ1-5
TGTGCCAGCAGTCTACCCCGGGAGCTGTTTTTT CASSLPRELFF TRBV6-2/TRBV6-3 . 11 . TRBJ2-2
TGTGCCAGCAGCGTGGGACAGTACACTGAAGCTTTCTTT CASSVGQYTEAFF TRBV9 TRBD1 13 . TRBJ1-1
TGTGCCAGCAGCGTGGACCAATACTATGGCTACACCTTC CASSVDQYYGYTF TRBV2 . 13 . TRBJ1-2
TGTGCCAGCAGCTCTAGTCCAACTGACAATCAGCCCCAGCATTTT CASSSSPTDNQPQHF TRBV7-9 . 15 . TRBJ1-5
TGTGCCAGCAGTTGGATCTCTAGCACAGATACGCAGTATTTT CASSWISSTDTQYF TRBV27 . 14 once TRBJ2-3
TGTGCCAGCAGCCACCCTACCAACCCGGATGGCTACACCTTC CASSHPTNPDGYTF TRBV27 . 14 . TRBJ1-2
TGTGCCAGCAGCCAGAGCTACAGCGAAGACTATGGCTACACCTTC CASSQSYSEDYGYTF TRBV28 . 15 . TRBJ1-2
TGTGCCAGTGCCCTGGTGGGGAATGAGCAGTTCTTC CASALVGNEQFF TRBV19 . 12 . TRBJ2-1
TGTGCCAGCAGCTTAGTAGGGACCGAGGATTCACCCCTCCACTTT CASSLVGTEDSPLHF TRBV7-6 . 15 . TRBJ1-6
TGTGCCTGGAGGACAACGTCAGGAAATGGCTACACCTTC CAWRTTSGNGYTF TRBV30 . 13 . TRBJ1-2
TGTGCCAGTAGTGCTAACCGGGACTTCTACGAGCAGTACTTC CASSANRDFYEQYF TRBV19 . 14 . TRBJ2-7
TGTGCCAGCAGCTTAGATGGGGGACTAGCGGGAGGGTCCTACGAGCAGTACTTC CASSLDGGLAGGSYEQYF TRBV7-2 TRBD2 18 . TRBJ2-7
TGTGCCAGCAGCCAAGATCGACACTCCTTGCCCGCGGGGCAGTACTTC CASSQDRHSLPAGQYF TRBV3-1/TRBV3-2 . 16 . TRBJ2-7
TGTGCCAGCAGTTCCCCACGGGGTAATATGAACACTGAAGCTTTCTTT CASSSPRGNMNTEAFF TRBV27 . 16 . TRBJ1-1
TGTGCCAGCAGCCAAGATCCGAGTAGCGGGAATGAGCAGTTCTTC CASSQDPSSGNEQFF TRBV4-2 TRBD2 15 once TRBJ2-1
TGTGCCAGCAGCGGACAGGGGACAGGGTACGAGCAGTACTTC CASSGQGTGYEQYF TRBV7-2 TRBD1 14 . TRBJ2-7
TGTGCCAGCCTTGGGGAGACCCAGTACTTC CASLGETQYF TRBV28 . 10 . TRBJ2-5
TGTGCCAGCAGTCGAGGGTGGGAGGTAATCACCGGGGAGCTGTTTTTT CASSRGWEVITGELFF TRBV27 . 16 . TRBJ2-2
TGTGCCAGCAGTGAAAATTCACCCCTCCACTTT CASSENSPLHF TRBV6-1 . 11 once TRBJ1-6
TGTGCCAGCAGTTACCGGGACGCCGGAGGACTTGGCTACACCTTC CASSYRDAGGLGYTF TRBV6-6 . 15 . TRBJ1-2
TGTGCCAGCAGTTTAGCAGGGTTGTCTGAAAAACTGTTTTTT CASSLAGLSEKLFF TRBV27 . 14 . TRBJ1-4
TGTGCCTGGGGTTCAGGGGTGGGGGCCAACGTCCTGACTTTC CAWGSGVGANVLTF TRBV30 . 14 . TRBJ2-6
TGTGCCAATAAAACCCCCAGGGACAGGAACACCGGGGAGCTGTTTTTT CANKTPRDRNTGELFF TRBV5-6 TRBD1 16 once TRBJ2-2
TGTGCCAGCAGTAGGGTGGGGAGAGCTTTCTTT CASSRVGRAFF TRBV5-8 . 11 . TRBJ1-1
TGTGCCAGTGCTAGATGGGGCGAGACCCAGTACTTC CASARWGETQYF TRBV19 . 12 . TRBJ2-5
TGTGCCAGTAGTTCCCCTTTGAGGGACAGTTCCTCCAGCGAGCAGTACTTC CASSSPLRDSSSSEQYF TRBV19 TRBD1 17 . TRBJ2-7
TGTGCCAGCAGCTTGGACGGACTACCTGCCGATGAGCAGTTCTTC CASSLDGLPADEQFF TRBV7-9 . 15 . TRBJ2-1
TGTGCCAGCACCTCTAGGGGGGAGACCCAGTACTTC CASTSRGETQYF TRBV2 . 12 once TRBJ2-5
TGCGCCAGCAGCCCCCCTGGGGTTGGGGTGGATCAGCCCCAGCATTTT CASSPPGVGVDQPQHF TRBV4-1 . 16 . TRBJ1-5
TGTGCCAGCAGCCAAGCTAGCGGGAGAGGGACGCAGTATTTT CASSQASGRGTQYF TRBV3-1/TRBV3-2 TRBD2 14 few TRBJ2-3
TGTGCCAGCAGAAGCGGAGAGGGGGCCTACAATGAGCAGTTCTTC CASRSGEGAYNEQFF TRBV5-4 . 15 . TRBJ2-1
TGTGCCAGCAGCTTGCCTTTGAACACTGAAGCTTTCTTT CASSLPLNTEAFF TRBV5-6 . 13 . TRBJ1-1
TGTGCCAGCAGCCAATTCCCCTCCGGGAGGTCCACTGAAGCTTTCTTT CASSQFPSGRSTEAFF TRBV14 . 16 . TRBJ1-1
TGTGCCAGCTCACTCTTTCAAGAGACCCAGTACTTC CASSLFQETQYF TRBV18 . 12 many TRBJ2-5
TGTGCCAGCAGCTTAGTCCCGGTTATCTCTGGAAACACCATATATTTT CASSLVPVISGNTIYF TRBV7-9 . 16 . TRBJ1-3
TGTGCCAGCAGCTTAGACCCGCGGCGGGAGCATGGCTACACCTTC CASSLDPRREHGYTF TRBV7-9 . 15 once TRBJ1-2
TGCGCCAGCAGCCAAGACATCGGGGAGCTGTTTTTT CASSQDIGELFF TRBV4-1 . 12 . TRBJ2-2
TGTGCCACCAGCAGAACCGCAATACAGGGGGCCGGCTTTGAAATTTCCTACGAGCAGTACTTC CATSRTAIQGAGFEISYEQYF TRBV15 TRBD1 21 . TRBJ2-7
TGTGCCAGTACACCGGGACAGATCGATTATAGCAATCAGCCCCAGCATTTT CASTPGQIDYSNQPQHF TRBV19 TRBD1 17 . TRBJ1-5
TGTGCCAGCCGCTCGAGTCATAGCAATCAGCCCCAGCATTTT CASRSSHSNQPQHF TRBV6-5 . 14 . TRBJ1-5
TGTGCCAGCAGCGCTACCCCTTTTCTAGCGGAATACAATGAGCAGTTCTTC CASSATPFLAEYNEQFF TRBV9 TRBD2 17 . TRBJ2-1
TGCGCCAGCAGTCACATAGCGGGAAGATCCTACGAGCAGTACTTC CASSHIAGRSYEQYF TRBV5-1 TRBD2 15 . TRBJ2-7
TGTGCCATCAGGGAGGAAGAGACCCAGTACTTC CAIREEETQYF TRBV10-3 . 11 . TRBJ2-5
TGTGCCAGTAGTACTTCAGGGGGGGGAATGAGCTACACCTTC CASSTSGGGMSYTF TRBV19 TRBD1 14 . TRBJ1-2
TGTGCCAGCAGTAGATGGACTAGCGGGATAGTAACAGATACGCAGTATTTT CASSRWTSGIVTDTQYF TRBV6-2/TRBV6-3 TRBD2 17 . TRBJ2-3